What follows are 29 T cell receptor beta chains derived from one specimen sequenced in a study of T cell responses to AZD1222 COVID-19 vaccine. Produced via immunoSEQ multiplex PCR; TCRdb's table is partial and in-frame only. The sample contains under 140,000 clones, about 85% of which appear only once. The source material was peripheral blood, sampled on day 0 of AZD1222 vaccination. Source of these receptors: an adult in good health.

This rearrangement joins TRBV2 to TRBJ1-6; D gene ambiguous. Trimming shortened V by 2 bases and J by 6 bases, and 11 bases separated the two germline ends. The germline V gene has CDR1 SNHLY and CDR2 FYNNEI. The CDR3 contains 15 residues. CDR3 in DNA: TGTGCCAGCAGTGAACAGGACTTGGGTAATTCACCCCTCCACTTT. Protein: CASSEQDLGNSPLHF.

This chain links TRBV19 with TRBJ1-5; possible D gene TRBD1, 5 bases. Trimming removed 9 bases at V and 2 bases at J, with 14 bases between. The length of the CDR3 is 14 residues. Per germline, CDR1 LNHDA and CDR2 SQIVND (reference sequence). The CDR3 nucleotides are TGTGCCAGCAAGGGAAGGGGAGGCAATCAGCCCCAGCATTTT. Its protein is CASKGRGGNQPQHF. The full variable domain, rest sourced from reference TRBV19 and TRBJ1-5, is DGGITQSPKYLFRKEGQNVTLSCEQNLNHDAMYWYRQDPGQGLRLIYYSQIVNDFQKGDIAEGYSVSREKKESFPLTVTSAQKNPTAFYLCASKGRGGNQPQHFGDGTRLSIL.

This clone was found a few times. This chain connects TRBV3-1 (or the pseudogene TRBV3-2) to TRBJ2-1; D gene ambiguous. Germline loops: CDR1 LGHDT, CDR2 YNNKEL (reference sequence). The CDR3 sequence is 11 residues long. V gave up 10 bases and J gave up 8 bases, with 12 bases separating them. The DNA of the CDR3 is TGTGCCACCGTCCGAGCCGATGAGCAGTTCTTC. It codes for CATVRADEQFF.

This clone was detected a few times. This specimen includes other DNA sequences encoding the same CDR3. CDR3 protein: CASSFGGGYTF. In DNA, the CDR3 is TGTGCCAGCAGCTTCGGGGGAGGCTACACCTTC. This chain links TRBV7-9 with TRBJ1-2, with D perhaps TRBD1 (5 bases). CDR3 length: 11 amino acids. Germline V gives CDR1 SEHNR, CDR2 FQNEAQ (reference sequence). V lost 3 bases, J lost 8 bases, and 7 bases lay in between.

The V and J genes are TRBV30 and TRBJ1-2; D possibly corresponds to TRBD1 (6 bases). The germline V gene has CDR1 GTSNPN and CDR2 SVGIG (reference sequence). The CDR3 has 14 amino acids. The ends were cut back, 5 bases at V and 2 bases at J, with 15 bases in the middle. The CDR3 DNA reads TGTGCCTGGTATGTTGGGACACCCAACTATGGCTACACCTTC. It is translated as CAWYVGTPNYGYTF.

The rearrangement joins TRBV19 to TRBJ2-7, with D unclear. The CDR3 covers 14 residues. The V and J ends lost 1 base and 2 bases respectively, with 9 bases between them. The germline V gene encodes CDR1 LNHDA and CDR2 SQIVND (reference sequence). This chain's CDR3 is CASSIGRPTYEQYF. CDR3 sequence (DNA): TGTGCCAGTAGTATAGGTCGACCGACCTACGAGCAGTACTTC.

This clone was counted a few times. The rearrangement links TRBV6-1 to TRBJ1-1; D not certain. From germline, CDR1 is MNHNS and CDR2 SASEGT. CDR3 length: 13 residues. Trimming removed 2 bases from V and 5 bases from J, with 9 bases in between. CDR3 sequence (DNA): TGTGCCAGCAGTGAAAACGGGAAAACTGAAGCTTTCTTT. Protein product: CASSENGKTEAFF.

Comment on this clone: The junction departs from the called germline gene at one end, perhaps through a read error. The chain links TRBV2 to TRBJ1-5, with D hard to call. CDR3 size: 13 residues. Germline V gene sequence: CDR1 SNHLY, CDR2 FYNNEI. This CDR3 reads CATSRDSNQPQHF. The CDR3 DNA reads TGTGCCACCAGTCGGGATAGCAATCAGCCCCAGCATTTT.

V is TRBV6-6 and J is TRBJ1-2, with no clear D. The CDR3 has 13 residues. CDR1 is MNHNY and CDR2 is SVGAGI in the germline V gene (reference sequence). The V and J ends lost 2 bases and 4 bases respectively, with 8 bases between them. The CDR3 reads CASSYGVGYGYTF. The DNA for the CDR3 is TGTGCCAGCAGTTACGGGGTCGGCTATGGCTACACCTTC.

The chain is built from TRBV7-9 and TRBJ1-1; D is uncertain. Between the trimmed V and J ends, which lost 8 bases and 9 bases, there was a span of 22 bases. Germline V lookup: CDR1 SEHNR, CDR2 FQNEAQ (reference sequence). The CDR3 runs to 14 residues. CDR3 DNA sequence: TGTGCCAGCCAACCGTTATCCGGCTTGGCTCAAGCTTTCTTT. Translated, it gives CASQPLSGLAQAFF.

This clone was observed a single time. The chain links TRBV6-1 to TRBJ1-1; D gene ambiguous. CDR3 size: 13 residues. V dropped 2 bases and J dropped 12 bases, with 16 bases sitting between them. Germline CDR1 MNHNS, CDR2 SASEGT. DNA of the CDR3: TGTGCCAGCAGTGAAACGAAGTTCTGGCTTACTTTCTTT. It specifies CASSETKFWLTFF.

The chain combines TRBV19 with TRBJ2-2; D is undetermined. Germline assignment: CDR1 LNHDA and CDR2 SQIVND (reference sequence). The CDR3 length is 12 residues. V was shortened by 5 bases and J by 0 bases, with 1 base between the two germline ends. The CDR3 region has the DNA TGTGCCAGTAGTTCGAACACCGGGGAGCTGTTTTTT. It specifies CASSSNTGELFF.

This chain uses TRBV14 with TRBJ1-6, with no clear D. CDR1 SGHDN and CDR2 FVKESK come from the germline V gene. This CDR3 region has 13 residues. Trimming cost V 1 base and J 8 bases, with 6 bases left between them. The CDR3 nucleotides are TGTGCCAGCAGCCAAGGCGCCCATTCACCCCTCCACTTT. It codes for CASSQGAHSPLHF. Filled out from reference TRBV14 and TRBJ1-6, the complete variable domain reads EAGVTQFPSHSVIEKGQTVTLRCDPISGHDNLYWYRRVMGKEIKFLLHFVKESKQDESGMPNNRFLAERTGGTYSTLKVQPAELEDSGVYFCASSQGAHSPLHFGNGTRLTVT.

The chain carries TRBV5-4 and TRBJ1-1; D is unclear. Per germline, CDR1 SGHNT and CDR2 YYREEE (reference sequence). V was clipped by 0 bases and J by 0 bases, with 12 bases between them. The CDR3 runs 16 residues. The CDR3 spells CASSLGRRTMNTEAFF. CDR3 coding DNA: TGTGCCAGCAGCTTGGGAAGGAGAACAATGAACACTGAAGCTTTCTTT. The whole variable domain, remainder taken from reference TRBV5-4 and TRBJ1-1, is ETGVTQSPTHLIKTRGQQVTLRCSSQSGHNTVSWYQQALGQGPQFIFQYYREEENGRGNFPPRFSGLQFPNYSSELNVNALELDDSALYLCASSLGRRTMNTEAFFGQGTRLTVV.

The chain combines TRBV11-2 with TRBJ1-1; no firm D call. The CDR3 is 12 residues long. V was pared by 1 base and J by 8 bases, with 8 bases between. The germline CDR1 and CDR2 sequences are SGHAT and FQNNGV. The CDR3 bases are TGTGCCAGCAGCTTAGCAGGCAGAGAAGCTTTCTTT. It yields the protein CASSLAGREAFF. Variable domain in full (rest from reference TRBV11-2 and TRBJ1-1): EAGVAQSPRYKIIEKRQSVAFWCNPISGHATLYWYQQILGQGPKLLIQFQNNGVVDDSQLPKDRFSAERLKGVDSTLKIQPAKLEDSAVYLCASSLAGREAFFGQGTRLTVV.

This clone was picked up one time. CDR3 DNA: TGTGCCAGCAGCCAAGGGACTTCAAATGAGCAGTTCTTC. This translates into CASSQGTSNEQFF. The chain is built from TRBV3-1 (or the pseudogene TRBV3-2) and TRBJ2-1; D may be TRBD2 (5 bases). The CDR3 has 13 residues. V was cut by 1 base and J by 7 bases, with 8 bases left in between. Germline V gene data show CDR1 as LGHDT and CDR2 as YNNKEL (reference sequence).

This chain links TRBV6-5 with TRBJ1-1; 7 bases fit TRBD1. V shed 6 bases, J shed 0 bases, and the junction held 4 bases outside the gene matches. The CDR3 is 14 amino acids. Germline values: CDR1 MNHEY, CDR2 SVGAGI. The CDR3 bases are TGTGCCAGCAGCCACAGGGGCATGAACACTGAAGCTTTCTTT. Translation gives CASSHRGMNTEAFF.

The rearrangement links TRBV2 to TRBJ1-5; no firm D call. Trimming removed 6 bases from V and 5 bases from J, with 11 bases in between. CDR3 size: 13 residues. The germline V gene has CDR1 SNHLY and CDR2 FYNNEI. The CDR3 loop reads CASSLWIDQPQHF. The CDR3 DNA follows: TGTGCCAGCAGCCTCTGGATAGATCAGCCCCAGCATTTT.

The CDR3 loop is CASTETGSEQYF. The CDR3 region has the DNA TGTGCCAGCACCGAGACAGGATCCGAGCAGTACTTC. V is TRBV2 and J is TRBJ2-7, with D perhaps TRBD1 (6 bases). The ends were cut back, 7 bases at V and 6 bases at J, with 13 bases in the middle. CDR3 size: 12 residues. CDR1 is SNHLY, CDR2 FYNNEI, per germline.

The V gene is TRBV3-1 (or the pseudogene TRBV3-2), the J gene TRBJ2-3; 9 nucleotides match TRBD2. This CDR3 spans 17 amino acids. J lost 0 bases, V lost 4 bases, and 8 bases had no gene match. Germline V gene sequence: CDR1 LGHDT, CDR2 YNNKEL (reference sequence). The CDR3 bases are TGTGCCAGCAGCCGAGCGATGACTAGCGGTAGCACAGATACGCAGTATTTT. It yields the protein CASSRAMTSGSTDTQYF.

The genes are TRBV6-4 and TRBJ1-6; D not certain. The CDR3 is 12 residues long. The V end lost 2 bases, the J end lost 5 bases, and 1 base lay between the germline ends. Germline loops: CDR1 MRHNA, CDR2 SNTAGT. CDR3 coding DNA: TGTGCCAGCAGTGACAATAATTCACCCCTCCACTTT. This translates into CASSDNNSPLHF.

The rearrangement links TRBV18 to TRBJ2-5; D gene unclear. This CDR3 comprises 13 residues. V was pared by 3 bases and J by 5 bases, with 10 bases between. CDR1 KGHSH and CDR2 LQKENI come from the germline V gene. The CDR3, as DNA: TGTGCCAGCTCACCTAAGGGAATCGAGACCCAGTACTTC. As protein: CASSPKGIETQYF.

The CDR3 protein is CASSGGGTSGNTIYF. The CDR3 DNA sequence: TGTGCCAGCAGTGGGGGGGGCACTTCTGGAAACACCATATATTTT. The rearrangement joins TRBV25-1 to TRBJ1-3, with D possibly matching TRBD1 (6 bases). The CDR3 runs 15 residues. V was trimmed by 4 bases and J by 1 base, leaving 11 bases between them. Germline CDR1 reads MGHDK; CDR2 reads SYGVNS.

The rearrangement joins TRBV7-9 to TRBJ1-3; D remains unclear. The CDR3 runs to 14 residues. V lost 8 bases, J lost 4 bases, and 15 bases lay in between. The germline CDR1 and CDR2 sequences are SEHNR and FQNEAQ (reference sequence). CDR3 coding DNA: TGTGCCAGCGATGTTCGGGCGGGGGGAAACACCATATATTTT. Residues: CASDVRAGGNTIYF. Looking up the rest from reference TRBV7-9 and TRBJ1-3 gives the full variable domain: DTGVSQNPRHKITKRGQNVTFRCDPISEHNRLYWYRQTLGQGPEFLTYFQNEAQLEKSRLLSDRFSAERPKGSFSTLEIQRTEQGDSAMYLCASDVRAGGNTIYFGEGSWLTVV.

The chain couples TRBV15 to TRBJ2-1, with unresolved D. CDR1 LNHNV and CDR2 YYDKDF come from the germline V gene (reference sequence). The CDR3 runs 13 residues. V was trimmed by 3 bases and J by 4 bases, leaving 7 bases between them. The CDR3 DNA sequence: TGTGCCACCAGCAGGTCTACTTACAATGAGCAGTTCTTC. Translation: CATSRSTYNEQFF.

The chain is built from TRBV7-9 and TRBJ2-1; TRBD2 aligns across 16 bases. CDR1 SEHNR and CDR2 FQNEAQ come from the germline V gene (reference sequence). The V and J ends lost 8 bases and 0 bases, in that order; junction bases with no gene match: 7. The CDR3 covers 18 residues. In DNA, the CDR3 is TGTGCCAGCCGGGGACTAGCGGGAGGGAGCGGCTCCTACAATGAGCAGTTCTTC. Protein product: CASRGLAGGSGSYNEQFF.

The chain has TRBV10-1 and TRBJ2-1; TRBD2 matches at 12 bases. CDR1 is WNHNN and CDR2 is SYGVQD in the germline V gene (reference sequence). Unmatched junction bases numbered 6, after V lost 0 bases and J lost 9 bases. The CDR3 runs to 16 residues. The CDR3 sequence: CASSESRLAGDSEQFF. As DNA, the CDR3 is TGCGCCAGCAGTGAGTCGAGACTAGCGGGGGACAGTGAGCAGTTCTTC.

V usage is TRBV18 and J usage is TRBJ1-2; D unresolved. The V gene's germline CDR1 is KGHSH and CDR2 LQKENI. V shed 3 bases and J shed 1 base, with 6 bases lying between them. This CDR3 region has 13 residues. CDR3 nucleotide sequence: TGTGCCAGCTCACCTACAGATAACTATGGCTACACCTTC. Its protein is CASSPTDNYGYTF.

The chain carries TRBV2 and TRBJ2-1; TRBD2 aligns across 7 bases. Trimming at V came to 10 bases and at J to 3 bases, leaving 9 bases not matched to a gene. This CDR3 has 14 residues. In germline, CDR1 is SNHLY, CDR2 FYNNEI. CDR3 nucleotides: TGTGCCACCGGTAAGGCTAGCGGCTACAATGAGCAGTTCTTC. Amino acid sequence: CATGKASGYNEQFF.